Below, 24 T cell receptor beta chains from the same sample are listed, as sequenced in a study of T cell clonotyping in hematopoietic cell transplantation. TCRdb's copy holds only in-frame clones and misses some; the assay was immunoSEQ multiplex PCR. This table has around 80,000 clones, almost 97% appearing once. Time point described: recipient sample about 28 days before transplant, after cytoreduction. The material was peripheral blood mononuclear cells, obtained before stem cell transplant. All receptors come from a woman aged 50 to 65 with acute myeloid leukemia. Some clones in this sample may be carry-over from other donors' samples.

V and J are TRBV19 and TRBJ2-3; D is tentatively TRBD1 or TRBD2 (5 bases each). Germline CDR1 reads LNHDA; CDR2 reads SQIVND (reference sequence). CDR3 length: 14 residues. Trimming stripped 3 bases from V and 4 bases from J, with 11 bases between. CDR3 nucleotides: TGTGCCAGTAGTATGGGGGTTGAGGCAGATACGCAGTATTTT. Translation: CASSMGVEADTQYF. The whole variable domain, remainder taken from reference TRBV19 and TRBJ2-3, is DGGITQSPKYLFRKEGQNVTLSCEQNLNHDAMYWYRQDPGQGLRLIYYSQIVNDFQKGDIAEGYSVSREKKESFPLTVTSAQKNPTAFYLCASSMGVEADTQYFGPGTRLTVL.

This chain joins TRBV9 and TRBJ1-1, with TRBD1 as a possible D gene (6 bases). Germline CDR1 and CDR2: SGDLS and YYNGEE. V was clipped by 4 bases and J by 2 bases, with 18 bases between them. The CDR3 sequence is 16 residues long. CDR3 nucleotide sequence: TGTGCCAGCAGCCCCCCAACCGGGACACCTAACACTGAAGCTTTCTTT. Amino acid sequence: CASSPPTGTPNTEAFF.

This clone was seen a few times. This rearrangement joins TRBV2 to TRBJ1-2; D uncertain. Germline values: CDR1 SNHLY, CDR2 FYNNEI. CDR3 length: 13 amino acids. Trimming stripped 7 bases from V and 6 bases from J, with 15 bases between. The CDR3 nucleotides read TGTGCCAGCAAATTGGTAGAAGGAGATGGCTACACCTTC. Encoded protein: CASKLVEGDGYTF. The full variable domain, with the rest looked up from reference TRBV2 and TRBJ1-2, is EPEVTQTPSHQVTQMGQEVILRCVPISNHLYFYWYRQILGQKVEFLVSFYNNEISEKSEIFDDQFSVERPDGSNFTLKIRSTKLEDSAMYFCASKLVEGDGYTFGSGTRLTVV.

The chain recombines TRBV21-1 with TRBJ1-6. TRBV21-1 is a known pseudogene. The CDR3 is 15 amino acids. CDR3 nucleotides: TGTGCCAGCAGCGGCGCTGGGGGGGGAGTTTCACCCCTCCACTTT. Translation gives CASSGAGGGVSPLHF.

The chain has TRBV6-1 and TRBJ2-7, with 7 bases matching TRBD2. Germline CDR1 reads MNHNS; CDR2 reads SASEGT. The V gene end was trimmed by 4 bases and the J gene end by 5 bases; junction bases not matched to a gene: 17. This CDR3 has 17 residues. CDR3 region: CASSGGLGTTRGNEQYF. For the CDR3, the DNA is TGTGCCAGCAGTGGGGGGTTAGGGACTACCCGCGGCAACGAGCAGTACTTC.

This clone was observed a few times. The chain has TRBV4-2 and TRBJ2-7; 11 bases line up with TRBD1. The V and J ends lost 3 bases and 5 bases, in that order; junction bases with no gene match: 6. From germline, CDR1 is LGHNA and CDR2 YNFKEQ. There are 15 residues in the CDR3. CDR3 bases: TGTGCCAGCAGCCACGGACAGGGGGCGAAAGACGAGCAGTACTTC. Protein: CASSHGQGAKDEQYF.

This clone appeared a single time. The V gene is TRBV6-5, the J gene TRBJ2-3; 10 bases agree with TRBD2. The CDR3 contains 15 residues. Germline values: CDR1 MNHEY, CDR2 SVGAGI. After removal of 4 bases from V and 2 bases from J, the junction contained 3 bases not matched to a gene. The CDR3 reads CASSSLAGLTDTQYF. CDR3 nucleotide sequence: TGTGCCAGCAGTTCACTAGCGGGGCTCACAGATACGCAGTATTTT.

The chain combines TRBV6-4 with TRBJ2-3, with 12 bases fitting TRBD2. Trimming removed 7 bases from V and 4 bases from J; junction bases left unmatched: 3. This CDR3 has 14 amino acids. CDR1 is MRHNA and CDR2 is SNTAGT in the germline V gene. The CDR3 coding sequence is TGTGCCAGCACCCGGACTAGCGGGGCAGATACGCAGTATTTT. Its protein is CASTRTSGADTQYF.

The chain couples TRBV2 to TRBJ2-2, with 9 bases identical to TRBD1. Trimming cost V 5 bases and J 5 bases; bases outside gene matches: 9. CDR1 SNHLY and CDR2 FYNNEI come from the germline V gene. This CDR3 is 16 amino acids long. For the CDR3, the DNA is TGTGCCAGCAGTCGAAGCCGGGACAGGGTGACCGGGGAGCTGTTTTTT. Protein: CASSRSRDRVTGELFF.

Worth noting for this clone: Other DNA sequences from this sample encode an identical CDR3 as well. The CDR3 sequence: CAWSVGETQYF. CDR3 sequence (DNA): TGTGCCTGGAGTGTTGGTGAGACCCAGTACTTC. This chain uses TRBV30 with TRBJ2-5; D gene ambiguous. This CDR3 has 11 amino acids. Trimming pared 0 bases from V and 5 bases from J, leaving 4 bases between. Germline V gene lookup returns CDR1 GTSNPN and CDR2 SVGIG (reference sequence).

The chain combines TRBV6-5 with TRBJ1-5; D is unclear. V lost 0 bases, J lost 2 bases, and 8 bases lay in between. Germline V gives CDR1 MNHEY, CDR2 SVGAGI. The CDR3 loop spans 15 amino acids. CDR3 residues: CASSYSSTGNQPQHF. CDR3 DNA: TGTGCCAGCAGTTACTCGAGTACAGGCAATCAGCCCCAGCATTTT.

Here the CDR3 reads CASSPRLAGGNEQFF. The CDR3 bases are TGTGCCAGCAGCCCCAGGTTAGCGGGGGGAAATGAGCAGTTCTTC. The chain couples TRBV4-2 to TRBJ2-1; 10 bases are shared with TRBD2. Trimming at V came to 4 bases and at J to 7 bases, leaving 7 bases not matched to a gene. The CDR3 length is 15 residues. In germline, CDR1 is LGHNA, CDR2 YNFKEQ.

The CDR3 region has the DNA TGTGCCAGCAGCCTGGACTTCGTATGGACTGAAGCTTTCTTT. Protein product: CASSLDFVWTEAFF. V gene TRBV5-4 combines with J gene TRBJ1-1; unclear D gene. V lost 4 bases to trimming and J lost 5 bases, with 15 bases between them. Germline CDR1 and CDR2: SGHNT and YYREEE (reference sequence). The CDR3 totals 14 residues.

The table lists this clone with a count of one. The chain joins TRBV7-6 to TRBJ2-3; 7 nucleotides match TRBD2. This CDR3 has 14 amino acids. V trimming: 5 bases; J trimming: 4 bases; junction bases outside the gene matches: 6. From germline, CDR1 is SGHVS and CDR2 FNYEAQ. The CDR3 region has the DNA TGTGCCAGCAGCCTCCGGCGGGGGTCAGATACGCAGTATTTT. It yields the protein CASSLRRGSDTQYF.

The chain uses TRBV5-4 and TRBJ1-2; D not certain. This CDR3 contains 14 residues. In germline, CDR1 is SGHNT, CDR2 YYREEE (reference sequence). Trimming took 6 bases from V and 0 from J, leaving 12 bases between them. In nucleotides, the CDR3 is TGTGCCAGCACCCCCCGCGGAGCTAACTATGGCTACACCTTC. It is translated as CASTPRGANYGYTF.

The chain couples TRBV30 to TRBJ1-2; 7 bases match TRBD1. The CDR3 totals 15 residues. The J segment lost 2 bases and the V segment lost 6 bases, leaving 12 bases of the junction unmatched. Germline CDR1 and CDR2: GTSNPN and SVGIG (reference sequence). The CDR3 protein is CACPHPTGSNYGYTF. CDR3 DNA sequence: TGTGCCTGTCCACATCCGACAGGGAGCAACTATGGCTACACCTTC. Full variable domain (remainder filled in from reference TRBV30 and TRBJ1-2): SQTIHQWPATLVQPVGSPLSLECTVEGTSNPNLYWYRQAAGRGLQLLFYSVGIGQISSEVPQNLSASRPQDRQFILSSKKLLLSDSGFYLCACPHPTGSNYGYTFGSGTRLTVV.

This chain uses TRBV10-2 with TRBJ2-7, with D maybe TRBD1 (5 bases). Germline lookup yields CDR1 WSHSY and CDR2 SAAADI. The CDR3 has 13 residues. V was cut by 10 bases and J by 4 bases, with 17 bases left in between. The CDR3 region has the DNA TGCGCCACTACTCCCGGACAAGTGTACGAGCAGTACTTC. This codes for CATTPGQVYEQYF.

The chain has TRBV5-1 and TRBJ2-6; 9 bases line up with TRBD1. The CDR3 sequence is 17 residues long. In germline, CDR1 is SGHRS, CDR2 YFSETQ. V gave up 4 bases and J gave up 2 bases; unmatched junction bases: 7. CDR3 DNA: TGCGCCAGCAGCCGGGTTACAGGGGGCGCTGGGGCCAACGTCCTGACTTTC. Translated, it gives CASSRVTGGAGANVLTF.

The rearrangement uses TRBV5-1 and TRBJ2-7, with TRBD2 matching over 12 bases. CDR3 length: 17 residues. From germline, CDR1 is SGHRS and CDR2 YFSETQ. Unmatched junction bases numbered 6, after V lost 0 bases and J lost 2 bases. CDR3 nucleotide sequence: TGCGCCAGCAGCTTGGCAGGACTAGCGGGAATACCCTACGAGCAGTACTTC. Translation gives CASSLAGLAGIPYEQYF.

The V and J genes are TRBV5-1 and TRBJ1-2; D is ambiguous. Germline values: CDR1 SGHRS, CDR2 YFSETQ. Between the trimmed V and J ends, which lost 2 bases and 0 bases, there was a span of 11 bases. The CDR3 consists of 15 residues. The CDR3 nucleotides read TGCGCCAGCAGCTTAGGACCCGCAGCTAACTATGGCTACACCTTC. It yields the protein CASSLGPAANYGYTF.

The chain joins TRBV19 to TRBJ2-7, with TRBD2 as a possible D gene (6 bases). V lost 9 bases and J 6 bases, leaving 18 bases between the germline ends. CDR1 is LNHDA and CDR2 is SQIVND in the germline V gene (reference sequence). The CDR3 extends over 13 amino acids. In DNA, the CDR3 is TGTGCCAGCCGGGAGTGGCAGGGAGGCGAGCAGTACTTC. Translating gives CASREWQGGEQYF.

This clone came up once. The chain recombines TRBV5-4 with TRBJ1-1, with D perhaps TRBD1 (5 bases). Trimming removed 5 bases from V and 1 base from J, with 12 bases in between. Germline CDR1 and CDR2: SGHNT and YYREEE (reference sequence). CDR3 length: 14 amino acids. The CDR3 reads CASRLTARNTEAFF. CDR3 nucleotides: TGTGCCAGCAGATTGACAGCAAGGAACACTGAAGCTTTCTTT.

This rearrangement joins TRBV30 to TRBJ1-5; the D is unclear. CDR1 is GTSNPN and CDR2 is SVGIG in the germline V gene (reference sequence). V was pared by 2 bases and J by 1 base, with 12 bases between. The length of the CDR3 is 15 residues. The CDR3 here is CAWSSPDSSNQPQHF. CDR3 in DNA: TGTGCCTGGAGTTCCCCAGACTCAAGCAATCAGCCCCAGCATTTT.

This chain uses TRBV28 with TRBJ2-7, with TRBD2 as a possible D gene (5 bases). The V and J ends lost 6 bases and 4 bases respectively, with 16 bases between them. CDR1 and CDR2 from the germline V gene are MDHEN and SYDVKM. The CDR3 covers 14 residues. The DNA of the CDR3 is TGTGCCAGCAGCTACCGGGGAGCTGGGTACGAGCAGTACTTC. Encoded protein: CASSYRGAGYEQYF. Together with reference TRBV28 and TRBJ2-7, the CDR3 gives the full variable domain: DVKVTQSSRYLVKRTGEKVFLECVQDMDHENMFWYRQDPGLGLRLIYFSYDVKMKEKGDIPEGYSVSREKKERFSLILESASTNQTSMYLCASSYRGAGYEQYFGPGTRLTVT.